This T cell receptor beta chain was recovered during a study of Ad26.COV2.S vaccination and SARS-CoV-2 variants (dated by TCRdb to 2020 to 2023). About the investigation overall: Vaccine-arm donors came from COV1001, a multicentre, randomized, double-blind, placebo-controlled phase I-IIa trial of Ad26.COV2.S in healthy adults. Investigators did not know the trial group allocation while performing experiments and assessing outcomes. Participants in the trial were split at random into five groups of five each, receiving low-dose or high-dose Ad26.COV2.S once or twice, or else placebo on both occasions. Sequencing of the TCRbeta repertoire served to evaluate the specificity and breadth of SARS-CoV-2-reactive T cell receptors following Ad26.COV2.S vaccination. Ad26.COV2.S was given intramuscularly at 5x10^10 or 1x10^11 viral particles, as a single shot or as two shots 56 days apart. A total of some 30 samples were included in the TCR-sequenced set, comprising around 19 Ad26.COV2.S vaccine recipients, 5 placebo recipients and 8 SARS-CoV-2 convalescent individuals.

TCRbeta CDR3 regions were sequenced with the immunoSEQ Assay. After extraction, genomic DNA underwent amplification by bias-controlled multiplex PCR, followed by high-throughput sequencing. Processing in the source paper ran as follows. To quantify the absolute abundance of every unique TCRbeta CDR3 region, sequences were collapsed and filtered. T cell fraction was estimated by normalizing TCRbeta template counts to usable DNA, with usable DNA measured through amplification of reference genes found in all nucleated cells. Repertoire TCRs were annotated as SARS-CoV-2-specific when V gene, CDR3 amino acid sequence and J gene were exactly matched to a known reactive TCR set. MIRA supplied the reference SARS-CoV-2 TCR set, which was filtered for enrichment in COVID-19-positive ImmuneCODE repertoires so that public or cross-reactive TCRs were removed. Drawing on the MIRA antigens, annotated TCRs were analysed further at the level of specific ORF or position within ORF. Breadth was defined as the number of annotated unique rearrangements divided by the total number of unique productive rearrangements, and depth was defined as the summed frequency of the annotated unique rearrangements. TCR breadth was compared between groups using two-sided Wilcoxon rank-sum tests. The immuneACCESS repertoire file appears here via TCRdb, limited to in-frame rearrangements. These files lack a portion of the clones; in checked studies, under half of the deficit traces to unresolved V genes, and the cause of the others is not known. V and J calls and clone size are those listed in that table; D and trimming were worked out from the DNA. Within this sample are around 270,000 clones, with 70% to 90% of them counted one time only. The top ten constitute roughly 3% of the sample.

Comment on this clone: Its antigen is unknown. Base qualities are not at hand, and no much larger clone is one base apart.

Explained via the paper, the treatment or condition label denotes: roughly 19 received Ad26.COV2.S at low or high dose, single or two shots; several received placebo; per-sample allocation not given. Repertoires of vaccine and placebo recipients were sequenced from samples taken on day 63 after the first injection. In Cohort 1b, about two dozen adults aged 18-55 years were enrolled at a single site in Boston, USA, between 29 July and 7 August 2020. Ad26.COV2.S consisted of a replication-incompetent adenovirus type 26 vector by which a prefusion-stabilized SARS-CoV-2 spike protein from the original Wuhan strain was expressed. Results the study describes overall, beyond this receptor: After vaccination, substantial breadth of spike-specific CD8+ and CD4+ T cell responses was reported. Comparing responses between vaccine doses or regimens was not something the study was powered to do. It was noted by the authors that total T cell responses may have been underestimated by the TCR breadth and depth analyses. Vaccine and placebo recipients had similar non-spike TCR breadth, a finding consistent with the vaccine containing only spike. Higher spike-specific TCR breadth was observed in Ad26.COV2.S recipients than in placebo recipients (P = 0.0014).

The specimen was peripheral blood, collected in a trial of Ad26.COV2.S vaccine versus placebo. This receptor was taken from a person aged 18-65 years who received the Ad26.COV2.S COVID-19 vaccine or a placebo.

CDR3 reads: CASSYPPGADTQYF. The DNA sequence is given as TGTGCCAGCAGTTATCCCCCCGGGGCAGATACGCAGTATTTT. The sequence joins TRBV6-5 to TRBJ2-3, and TRBD2 may be the D gene, going by 5 matching bases. The CDR3 runs 14 amino acids, cysteine and phenylalanine included. The CDR3 DNA has 42 bases and is translated from base 1. V loses 3 bases, J loses 4 bases, and the germline ends lie 11 bases apart. Looking up the germline V gene yields CDR1 MNHEY and CDR2 SVGAGI.